The clone carrying this T cell receptor (beta chain) was seen a single time. Sequenced by immunoSEQ multiplex PCR; TCRdb stores in-frame clones only, minus some. The sample shows some 100,000 clones, under 95% of them seen only once. This sample was included in a study of T cell responses to AZD1222 COVID-19 vaccine. Here the sequenced sample was peripheral blood, taken on day 0 of AZD1222 vaccination. This TCR came from an adult in good health.

CDR3 DNA sequence: TGTGCCAGTAGTCTCCAGGGGCAAGAAGGCTACACCTTC. Protein sequence: CASSLQGQEGYTF. The chain combines TRBV19 with TRBJ1-2; D is possibly TRBD1 (6 bases). The V end lost 5 bases, the J end lost 8 bases, and 15 bases lay between the germline ends. The CDR3 extends over 13 amino acids. Germline-derived CDR1 and CDR2 are LNHDA and SQIVND (reference sequence).